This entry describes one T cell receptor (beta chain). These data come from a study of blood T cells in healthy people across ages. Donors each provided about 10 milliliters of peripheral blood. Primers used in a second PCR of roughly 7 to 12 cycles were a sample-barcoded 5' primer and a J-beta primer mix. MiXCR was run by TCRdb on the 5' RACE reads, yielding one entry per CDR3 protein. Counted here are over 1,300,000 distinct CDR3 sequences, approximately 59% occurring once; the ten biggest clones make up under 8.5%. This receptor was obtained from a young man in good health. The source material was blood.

The CDR3 reads CASSYSYTNMNTEAFF. As DNA, the CDR3 is TGTGCCAGCAGTTACTCCTACACTAACATGAACACTGAAGCTTTCTTT. The chain is built from TRBV6-2 or TRBV6-3 and TRBJ1-1, with D unresolved. Germline CDR1 reads MNHEY; CDR2 reads SVGEGT. The CDR3 spans 16 residues. The germline V and J ends were trimmed by 0 bases and 0 bases, with 11 bases remaining between them.